This T cell receptor (beta chain) stems from a study of blood T cell repertoires in COVID-19. Study background: COVID-19 samples collected from the United States, Italy and Spain covered acute and convalescent phases.

The CDR3 contains 16 residues. V gave up 4 bases and J gave up 3 bases; unmatched junction bases: 7. Germline values: CDR1 SGHNT, CDR2 YENEEA. Original processing methods: Amplified reference gene primers provided the basis for estimating nucleated cell counts. Sequenced by immunoSEQ multiplex PCR; TCRdb stores in-frame clones only, minus some. That table supplies the V and J calls and clone size; D and trimming were determined from the DNA. The sample includes approximately 67,000 clones, approximately 90% of them seen just once. Sequenced sample: peripheral blood. This receptor was taken from a woman aged 55-75 years with active COVID-19. The chain is built from TRBV11-3 and TRBJ1-1, with TRBD1 matching 11 bases. CDR3 sequence reads: CASSSGQGASDTEAFF. The CDR3 region has the DNA TGTGCCAGCAGCTCTGGACAGGGGGCGTCGGACACTGAAGCTTTCTTT.